The T cell receptor (beta chain) under discussion was sequenced for a study of blood T cell repertoires in COVID-19. Study at large: Material from acute and convalescent COVID-19 was sourced from the United States, Italy and Spain. From T cells, B-cell-depleted T cells, or PBMCs came the material, which was cDNA or gDNA.

Authors' methods: The assay estimated nucleated cells by amplifying reference gene primers. Generated by immunoSEQ multiplex PCR, the TCRdb table keeps only in-frame clones and is missing some. From that table come the V and J calls and clone size; the DNA was used to work out D and trimming. The table lists 200,000 to 300,000 clones, approximately 80% of them singletons. This receptor was obtained from a man in his sixties with acute or convalescent COVID-19. Material: peripheral blood.

Here the CDR3 reads CASSSRPTTYEQYF. In DNA, the CDR3 is TGTGCCAGCAGCTCGCGGCCGACCACCTACGAGCAGTACTTC. The chain uses TRBV9 and TRBJ2-7; the D is unclear. V was trimmed by 4 bases and J by 2 bases, leaving 13 bases between them. The CDR3 has 14 residues. The germline V gene has CDR1 SGDLS and CDR2 YYNGEE.